The clone carrying this TCR beta chain was counted many times. The sample comes from a study of T-cell reconstitution after alpha-beta-depleted transplantation in children. Unique molecular identifiers were built into the TCRbeta library. From the PCR reads, TCRdb called clonotypes with MiXCR, one entry per CDR3 protein. The sample consists of about 610,000 distinct CDR3 sequences, roughly a tenth of them appearing once. Trimming removed 3 bases from V and 4 bases from J; junction bases left unmatched: 7. The CDR3 loop spans 15 amino acids. Germline CDR1 is LNHNV and CDR2 is YYDKDF (reference sequence).

The chain joins TRBV15 to TRBJ2-5, with TRBD1 matching over 8 bases. Specimen: PBMCs from the stem cell graft donor, collected from the stem cell graft. This TCR was recovered from a human donor who donated a stem cell graft to a child with acute myeloid leukemia. In DNA, the CDR3 is TGTGCCACCAGCAGGGAGCTGACAGGGGTAGAGACCCAGTACTTC. Protein sequence: CATSRELTGVETQYF.